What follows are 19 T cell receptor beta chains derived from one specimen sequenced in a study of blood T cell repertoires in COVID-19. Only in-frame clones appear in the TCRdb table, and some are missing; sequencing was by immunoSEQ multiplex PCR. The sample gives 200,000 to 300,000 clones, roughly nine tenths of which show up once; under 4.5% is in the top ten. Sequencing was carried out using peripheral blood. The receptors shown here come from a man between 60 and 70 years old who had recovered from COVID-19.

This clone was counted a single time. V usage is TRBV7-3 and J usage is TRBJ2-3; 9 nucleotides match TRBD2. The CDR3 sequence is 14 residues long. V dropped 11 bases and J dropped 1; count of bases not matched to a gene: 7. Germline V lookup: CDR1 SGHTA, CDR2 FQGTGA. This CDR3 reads CASSAGGRTDTQYF. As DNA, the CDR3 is TGTGCCTCGAGCGCGGGGGGGCGCACAGATACGCAGTATTTT. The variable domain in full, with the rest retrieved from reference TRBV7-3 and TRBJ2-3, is GAGVSQTPSNKVTEKGKYVELRCDPISGHTALYWYRQSLGQGPEFLIYFQGTGAADDSGLPNDRFFAVRPEGSVSTLKIQRTERGDSAVYLCASSAGGRTDTQYFGPGTRLTVL.

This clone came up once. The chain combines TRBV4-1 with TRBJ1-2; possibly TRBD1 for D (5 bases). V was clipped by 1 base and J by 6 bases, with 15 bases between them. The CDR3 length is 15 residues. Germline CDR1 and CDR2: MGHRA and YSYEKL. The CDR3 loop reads CASSQVSGYADGYTF. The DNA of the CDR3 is TGCGCCAGCAGCCAAGTTTCAGGGTATGCGGATGGCTACACCTTC.

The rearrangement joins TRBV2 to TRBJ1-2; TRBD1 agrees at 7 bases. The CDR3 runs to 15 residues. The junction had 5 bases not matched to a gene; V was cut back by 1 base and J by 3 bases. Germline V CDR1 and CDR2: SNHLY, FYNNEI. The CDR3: CASSEGAGQYYGYTF. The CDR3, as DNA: TGTGCCAGCAGTGAAGGGGCGGGACAGTACTATGGCTACACCTTC.

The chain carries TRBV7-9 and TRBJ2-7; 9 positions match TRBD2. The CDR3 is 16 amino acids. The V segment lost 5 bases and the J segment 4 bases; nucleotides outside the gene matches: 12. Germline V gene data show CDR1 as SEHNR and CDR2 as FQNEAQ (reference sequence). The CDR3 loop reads CASSPRGNSGGYEQYF. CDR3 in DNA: TGTGCCAGCAGCCCGCGCGGGAATAGCGGGGGTTACGAGCAGTACTTC.

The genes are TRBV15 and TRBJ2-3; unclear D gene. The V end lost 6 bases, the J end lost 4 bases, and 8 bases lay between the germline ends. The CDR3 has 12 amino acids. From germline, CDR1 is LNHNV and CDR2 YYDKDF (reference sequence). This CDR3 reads CATRAVSDTQYF. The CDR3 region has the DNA TGTGCCACCAGGGCGGTATCAGATACGCAGTATTTT.

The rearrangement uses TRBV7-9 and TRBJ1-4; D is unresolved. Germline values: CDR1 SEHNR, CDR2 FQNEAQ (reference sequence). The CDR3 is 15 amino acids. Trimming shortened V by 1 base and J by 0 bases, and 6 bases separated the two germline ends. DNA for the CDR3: TGTGCCAGCAGCTTAGGGCTCACAACTAATGAAAAACTGTTTTTT. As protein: CASSLGLTTNEKLFF.

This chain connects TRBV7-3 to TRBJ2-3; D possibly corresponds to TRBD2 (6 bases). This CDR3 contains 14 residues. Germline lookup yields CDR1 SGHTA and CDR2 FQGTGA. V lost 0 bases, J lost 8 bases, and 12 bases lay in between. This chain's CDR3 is CASSLTSGEATQYF. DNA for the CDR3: TGTGCCAGCAGCTTAACCTCCGGGGAGGCTACGCAGTATTTT.

CDR3 DNA: TGTGCCAGCAGTGAAACCCCCAGGGGGCCCCTAAAAGAGACCCAGTACTTC. Amino acids: CASSETPRGPLKETQYF. The rearrangement uses TRBV6-1 and TRBJ2-5; 8 bases fit TRBD1. The CDR3 covers 17 residues. V was clipped by 2 bases and J by 3 bases; unmatched bases: 11. Germline CDR1 is MNHNS and CDR2 is SASEGT.

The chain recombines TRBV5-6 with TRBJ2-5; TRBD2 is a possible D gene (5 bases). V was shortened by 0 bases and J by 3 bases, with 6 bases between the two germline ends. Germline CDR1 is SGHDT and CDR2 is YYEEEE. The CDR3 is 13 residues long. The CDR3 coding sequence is TGTGCCAGCAGCTTGGTTAGCGAAGAGACCCAGTACTTC. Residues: CASSLVSEETQYF.

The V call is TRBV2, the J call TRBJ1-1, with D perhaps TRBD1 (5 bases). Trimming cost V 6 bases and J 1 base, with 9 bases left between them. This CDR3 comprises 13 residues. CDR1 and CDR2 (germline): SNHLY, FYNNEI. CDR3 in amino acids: CASRRGSNTEAFF. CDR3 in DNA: TGTGCCAGCAGAAGGGGATCGAACACTGAAGCTTTCTTT.

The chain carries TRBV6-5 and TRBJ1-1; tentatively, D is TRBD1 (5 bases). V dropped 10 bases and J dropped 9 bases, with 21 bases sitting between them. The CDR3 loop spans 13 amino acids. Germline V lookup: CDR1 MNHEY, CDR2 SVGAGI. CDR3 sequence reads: CATHAGGANQAFF. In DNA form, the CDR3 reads TGTGCCACCCATGCGGGGGGAGCCAACCAAGCTTTCTTT.

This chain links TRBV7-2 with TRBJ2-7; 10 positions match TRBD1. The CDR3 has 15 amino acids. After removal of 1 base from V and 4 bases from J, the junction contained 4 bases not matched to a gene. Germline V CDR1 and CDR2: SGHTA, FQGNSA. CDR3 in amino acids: CASSLVTGGYYEQYF. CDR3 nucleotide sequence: TGTGCCAGCAGCTTAGTGACAGGGGGCTATTACGAGCAGTACTTC.

CDR3 sequence reads: CASSLVPGGQETQYF. CDR3 sequence (DNA): TGCGCCAGCAGCTTGGTCCCAGGGGGCCAAGAGACCCAGTACTTC. The gene calls are TRBV5-1 and TRBJ2-5; 7 bases align to TRBD1. Germline CDR1 and CDR2: SGHRS and YFSETQ. V lost 0 bases, J lost 1 base, and 3 bases stayed unmatched. This CDR3 spans 15 amino acids.

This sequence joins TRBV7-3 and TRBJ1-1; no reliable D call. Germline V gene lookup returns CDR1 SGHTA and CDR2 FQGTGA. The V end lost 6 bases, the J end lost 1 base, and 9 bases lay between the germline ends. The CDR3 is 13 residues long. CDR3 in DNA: TGTGCCAGCAGGGGCCGGGGGAACACTGAAGCTTTCTTT. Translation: CASRGRGNTEAFF.

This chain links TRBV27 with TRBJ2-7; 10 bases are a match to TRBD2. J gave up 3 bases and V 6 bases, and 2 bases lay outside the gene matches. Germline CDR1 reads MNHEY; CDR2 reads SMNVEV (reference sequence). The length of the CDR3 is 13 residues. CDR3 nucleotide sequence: TGTGCCAGCAGGACTAGCGGGTACTACGAGCAGTACTTC. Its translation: CASRTSGYYEQYF.

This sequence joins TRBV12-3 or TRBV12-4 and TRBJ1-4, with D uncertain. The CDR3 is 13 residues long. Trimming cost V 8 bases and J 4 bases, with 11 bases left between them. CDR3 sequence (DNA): TGTGCCAGCCGGCGCGGGGTTAATGAAAAACTGTTTTTT. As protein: CASRRGVNEKLFF.

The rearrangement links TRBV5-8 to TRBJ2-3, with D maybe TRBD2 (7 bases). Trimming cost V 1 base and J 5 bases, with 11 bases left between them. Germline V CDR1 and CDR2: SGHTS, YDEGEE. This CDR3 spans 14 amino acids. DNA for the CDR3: TGTGCCAGCAGCTTGTGGGGGGGCGTAGATACGCAGTATTTT. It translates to CASSLWGGVDTQYF.

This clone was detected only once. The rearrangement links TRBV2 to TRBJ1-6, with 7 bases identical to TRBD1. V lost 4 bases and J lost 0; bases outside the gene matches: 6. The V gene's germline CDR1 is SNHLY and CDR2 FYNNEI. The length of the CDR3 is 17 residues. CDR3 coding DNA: TGTGCCAGCAGTGGAAGGACAGGAAGCTCCTATAATTCACCCCTCCACTTT. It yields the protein CASSGRTGSSYNSPLHF.

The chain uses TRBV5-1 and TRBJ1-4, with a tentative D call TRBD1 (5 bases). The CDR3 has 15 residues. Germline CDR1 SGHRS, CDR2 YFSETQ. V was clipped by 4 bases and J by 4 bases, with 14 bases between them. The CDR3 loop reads CASSSRGDYNEKLFF. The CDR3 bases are TGCGCCAGCAGCAGCCGGGGGGATTATAATGAAAAACTGTTTTTT.